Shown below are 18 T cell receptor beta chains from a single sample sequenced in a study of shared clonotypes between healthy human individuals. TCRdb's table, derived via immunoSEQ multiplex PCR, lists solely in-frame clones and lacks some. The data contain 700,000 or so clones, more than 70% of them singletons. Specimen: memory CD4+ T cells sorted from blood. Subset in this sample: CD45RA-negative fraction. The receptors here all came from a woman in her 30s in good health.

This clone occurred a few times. The DNA for the CDR3 is TGTGCCTGGCGACAGGGCCCTAATCAGCCCCAGCATTTT. It is translated as CAWRQGPNQPQHF. The V and J genes are TRBV30 and TRBJ1-5; TRBD1 matches at 7 bases. The CDR3 runs 13 residues. Looked up from germline, CDR1 is GTSNPN and CDR2 is SVGIG (reference sequence). With V trimmed by 5 bases and J by 4 bases, 5 bases remained unmatched.

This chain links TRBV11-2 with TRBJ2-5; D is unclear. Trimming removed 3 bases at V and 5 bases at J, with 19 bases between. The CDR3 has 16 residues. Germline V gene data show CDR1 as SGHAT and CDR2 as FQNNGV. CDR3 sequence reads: CASSFLPGDARETQYF. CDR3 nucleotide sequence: TGTGCCAGCAGCTTCTTACCCGGTGATGCACGGGAGACCCAGTACTTC.

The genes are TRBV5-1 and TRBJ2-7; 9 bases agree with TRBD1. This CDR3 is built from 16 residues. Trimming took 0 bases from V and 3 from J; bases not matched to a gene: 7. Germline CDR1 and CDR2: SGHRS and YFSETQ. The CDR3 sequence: CASSLGVGTGIYEQYF. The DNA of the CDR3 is TGCGCCAGCAGCTTGGGTGTGGGGACAGGGATCTACGAGCAGTACTTC.

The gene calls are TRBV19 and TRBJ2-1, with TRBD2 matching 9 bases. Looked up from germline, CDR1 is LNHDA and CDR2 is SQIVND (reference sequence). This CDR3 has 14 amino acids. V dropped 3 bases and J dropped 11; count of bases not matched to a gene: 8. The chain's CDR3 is CASSMVAGGPQQFF. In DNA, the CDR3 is TGTGCCAGTAGTATGGTCGCGGGAGGGCCCCAGCAGTTCTTC.

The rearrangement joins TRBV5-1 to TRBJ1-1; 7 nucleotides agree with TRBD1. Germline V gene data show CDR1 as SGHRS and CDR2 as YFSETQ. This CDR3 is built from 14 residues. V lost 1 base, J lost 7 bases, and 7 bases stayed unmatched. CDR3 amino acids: CASSLTSGTVEAFF. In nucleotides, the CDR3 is TGCGCCAGCAGCTTGACATCCGGGACAGTTGAAGCTTTCTTT. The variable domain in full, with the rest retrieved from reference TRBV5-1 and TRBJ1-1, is KAGVTQTPRYLIKTRGQQVTLSCSPISGHRSVSWYQQTPGQGLQFLFEYFSETQRNKGNFPGRFSGRQFSNSRSEMNVSTLELGDSALYLCASSLTSGTVEAFFGQGTRLTVV.

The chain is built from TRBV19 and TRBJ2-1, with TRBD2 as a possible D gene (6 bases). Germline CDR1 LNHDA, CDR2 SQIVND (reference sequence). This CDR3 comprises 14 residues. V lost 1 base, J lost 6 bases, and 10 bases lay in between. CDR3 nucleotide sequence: TGTGCCAGTAGTATAGGACTAGATGTCAATGAGCAGTTCTTC. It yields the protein CASSIGLDVNEQFF.

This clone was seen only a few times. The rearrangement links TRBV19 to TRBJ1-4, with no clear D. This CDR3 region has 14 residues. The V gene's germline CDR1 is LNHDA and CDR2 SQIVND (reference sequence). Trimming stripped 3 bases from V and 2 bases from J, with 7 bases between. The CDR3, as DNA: TGTGCCAGTAGTATCCAATCGACTAATGAAAAACTGTTTTTT. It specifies CASSIQSTNEKLFF. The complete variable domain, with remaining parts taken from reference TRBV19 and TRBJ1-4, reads DGGITQSPKYLFRKEGQNVTLSCEQNLNHDAMYWYRQDPGQGLRLIYYSQIVNDFQKGDIAEGYSVSREKKESFPLTVTSAQKNPTAFYLCASSIQSTNEKLFFGSGTQLSVL.

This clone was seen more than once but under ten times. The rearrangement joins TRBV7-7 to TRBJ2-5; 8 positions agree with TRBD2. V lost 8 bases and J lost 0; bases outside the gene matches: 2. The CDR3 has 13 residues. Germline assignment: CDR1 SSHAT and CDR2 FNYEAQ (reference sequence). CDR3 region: CASGGGHQETQYF. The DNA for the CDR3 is TGTGCCAGCGGCGGGGGGCACCAAGAGACCCAGTACTTC.

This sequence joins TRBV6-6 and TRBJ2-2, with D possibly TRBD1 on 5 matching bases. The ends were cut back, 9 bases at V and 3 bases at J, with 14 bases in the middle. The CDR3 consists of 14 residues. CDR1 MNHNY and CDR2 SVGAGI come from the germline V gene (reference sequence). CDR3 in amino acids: CASDQAGYTGELFF. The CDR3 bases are TGTGCCAGTGACCAGGCAGGGTACACCGGGGAGCTGTTTTTT.

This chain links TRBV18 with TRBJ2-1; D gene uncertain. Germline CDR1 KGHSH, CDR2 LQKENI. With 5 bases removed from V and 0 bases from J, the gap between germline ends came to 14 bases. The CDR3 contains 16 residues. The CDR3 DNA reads TGTGCCAGCTCAAGCCAAGGGTTAAGCTCCTACAATGAGCAGTTCTTC. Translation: CASSSQGLSSYNEQFF.

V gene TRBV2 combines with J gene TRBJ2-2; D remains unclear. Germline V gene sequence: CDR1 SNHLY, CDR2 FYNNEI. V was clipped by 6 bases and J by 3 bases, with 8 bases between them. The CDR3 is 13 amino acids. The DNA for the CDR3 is TGTGCCAGCAGCGCGATACACACCGGGGAGCTGTTTTTT. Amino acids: CASSAIHTGELFF.

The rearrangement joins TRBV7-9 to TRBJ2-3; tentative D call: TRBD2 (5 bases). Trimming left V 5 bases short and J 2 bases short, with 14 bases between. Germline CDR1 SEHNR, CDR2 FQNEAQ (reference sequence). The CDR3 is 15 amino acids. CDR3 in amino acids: CASSAKRITTDTQYF. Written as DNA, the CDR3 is TGTGCCAGCAGCGCTAAGCGGATCACCACAGATACGCAGTATTTT.

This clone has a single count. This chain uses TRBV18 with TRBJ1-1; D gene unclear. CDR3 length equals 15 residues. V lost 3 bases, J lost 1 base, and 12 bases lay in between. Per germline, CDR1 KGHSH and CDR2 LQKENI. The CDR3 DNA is TGTGCCAGCTCACCCTTGCAGGAGAGGAACACTGAAGCTTTCTTT. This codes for CASSPLQERNTEAFF.

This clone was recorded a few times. Here the CDR3 DNA reads TGTGCCAGCAGCCAAAGCGACAGGGATGGCGGCTACACCTTC. Protein sequence: CASSQSDRDGGYTF. The chain employs TRBV5-4 and TRBJ1-2; TRBD1 matches at 7 bases. Trimming removed 4 bases from V and 8 bases from J; junction bases left unmatched: 11. Germline V gene data show CDR1 as SGHNT and CDR2 as YYREEE (reference sequence). The CDR3 extends over 14 amino acids.

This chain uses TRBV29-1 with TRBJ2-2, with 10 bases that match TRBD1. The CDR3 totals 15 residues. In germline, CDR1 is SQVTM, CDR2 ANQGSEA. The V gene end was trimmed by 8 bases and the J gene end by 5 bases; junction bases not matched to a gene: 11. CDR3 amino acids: CSSRTGGEPTGELFF. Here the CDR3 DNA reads TGCAGCTCCCGGACAGGGGGGGAACCGACCGGGGAGCTGTTTTTT.

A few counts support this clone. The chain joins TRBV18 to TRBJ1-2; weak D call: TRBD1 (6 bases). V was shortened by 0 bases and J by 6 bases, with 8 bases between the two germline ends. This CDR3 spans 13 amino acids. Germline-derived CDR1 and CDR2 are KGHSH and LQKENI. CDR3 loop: CASSPPTGHGYTF. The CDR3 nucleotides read TGTGCCAGCTCACCACCTACAGGGCATGGCTACACCTTC.

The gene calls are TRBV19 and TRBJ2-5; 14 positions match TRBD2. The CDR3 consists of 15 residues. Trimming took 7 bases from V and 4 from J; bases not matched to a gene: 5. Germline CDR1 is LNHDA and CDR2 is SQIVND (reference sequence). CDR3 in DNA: TGTGCCAGTACCAGCGGACTAGCGGGGGGAGAGACCCAGTACTTC. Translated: CASTSGLAGGETQYF.

CDR3 DNA: TGCGCCAGCAGCCGCGGGACAGGGGTCAATCAGCCCCAGCATTTT. This translates into CASSRGTGVNQPQHF. The chain links TRBV5-1 to TRBJ1-5; the match to TRBD1 covers 10 bases. Germline V gives CDR1 SGHRS, CDR2 YFSETQ. This CDR3 is built from 15 residues. V lost 4 bases and J lost 3; bases outside the gene matches: 4.